Reported below is one TCR beta chain. Its antigen is as yet unknown. Both 60 Vbeta primers and 13 Jbeta primers went into the PCR. Here immunoSEQ multiplex PCR was the method, and the copy in TCRdb shows in-frame clones only, minus some. The ten top clones account for about a sixth, within a sample of 45,000 to 60,000 clones. The data are from a study of cytomegalovirus exposure and HLA in healthy donors. CDR3 length: 15 amino acids. Looked up from germline, CDR1 is LGHNA and CDR2 is YSLEER. V dropped 4 bases and J dropped 7 bases, with 19 bases sitting between them. General study findings and limits: In a later analysis, at a false discovery rate of 0.05, fewer than 20,000 TCR beta sequences were associated with HLA alleles.

The chain carries TRBV4-3 and TRBJ1-2, with D tentatively TRBD1 (5 bases). This TCR was recovered from a male donor in good health and CMV-seronegative. Sequenced sample: PBMCs. The CDR3 here is CASSPWTGGVSGYTF. For the CDR3, the DNA is TGCGCCAGCAGCCCCTGGACGGGAGGGGTGAGTGGCTACACCTTC.